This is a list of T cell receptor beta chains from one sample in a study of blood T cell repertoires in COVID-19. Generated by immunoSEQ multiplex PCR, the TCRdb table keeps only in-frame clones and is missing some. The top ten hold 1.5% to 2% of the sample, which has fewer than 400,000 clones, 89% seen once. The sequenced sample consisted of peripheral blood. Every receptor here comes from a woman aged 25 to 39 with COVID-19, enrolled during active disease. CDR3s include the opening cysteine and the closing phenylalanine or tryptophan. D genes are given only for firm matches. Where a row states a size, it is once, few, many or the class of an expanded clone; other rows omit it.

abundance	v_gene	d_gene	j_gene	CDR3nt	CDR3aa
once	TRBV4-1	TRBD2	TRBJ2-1	TGCGCCAGCAGCCGGTCTAGCGGGTACAATGAGCAGTTCTTC	CASSRSSGYNEQFF
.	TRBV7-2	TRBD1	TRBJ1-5	TGTGCCAGCAGCTTAGGACAGGGCAACAATCAGCCCCAGCATTTT	CASSLGQGNNQPQHF
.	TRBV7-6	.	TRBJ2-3	TGTGCCAGCAGCTCAAGCTTCGAATCTAGCACAGATACGCAGTATTTT	CASSSSFESSTDTQYF
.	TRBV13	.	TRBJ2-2	TGTGCCAGTAAACAGGGTATCGGGGAGCTGTTTTTT	CASKQGIGELFF
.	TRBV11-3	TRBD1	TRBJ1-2	TGTGCCAGCTCGGCTGACAGGGGGCATGGCTACACCTTC	CASSADRGHGYTF
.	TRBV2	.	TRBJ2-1	TGTGCCAGCAGTGAAATCCGCGGTCTCAATGAGCAGTTCTTC	CASSEIRGLNEQFF
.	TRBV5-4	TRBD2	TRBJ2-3	TGTGCCAGCAGCCCTCGGGGGGGCACAGATACGCAGTATTTT	CASSPRGGTDTQYF
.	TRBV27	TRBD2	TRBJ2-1	TGTGCCAGCTATAACGTAGCGGGGGTCCTTTACAATGAGCAGTTCTTC	CASYNVAGVLYNEQFF
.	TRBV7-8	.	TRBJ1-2	TGTGCCAGCAGCTTAGGCAGGGCCCCTAACTATGGCTACACCTTC	CASSLGRAPNYGYTF
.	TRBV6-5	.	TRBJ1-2	TGTGCCAGCAGTTACGACGGGAACTATGGCTACACCTTC	CASSYDGNYGYTF
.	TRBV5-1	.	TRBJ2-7	TGCGCCAGCAGCTTGGCCAGGGGCTACGAGCAGTACTTC	CASSLARGYEQYF
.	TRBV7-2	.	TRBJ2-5	TGTGCCAGCAGCTTCTCACTAGTCGAAGAGACCCAGTACTTC	CASSFSLVEETQYF
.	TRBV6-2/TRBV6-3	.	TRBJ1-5	TGTGCCAGCGGCCGGGCCGAGTATCAGCCCCAGCATTTT	CASGRAEYQPQHF
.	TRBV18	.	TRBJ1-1	TGTGCCAGCTCAACGACTCTGAACACTGAAGCTTTCTTT	CASSTTLNTEAFF
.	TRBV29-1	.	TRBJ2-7	TGCAGCGTTGAGTGGACAGACTCCTACGAGCAGTACTTC	CSVEWTDSYEQYF
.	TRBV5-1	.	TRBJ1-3	TGCGCCAGCAGCGGCGGTGGAAACACCATATATTTT	CASSGGGNTIYF
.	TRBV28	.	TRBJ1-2	TGTGCCAGCAGTCCGGCAGGGTTCTATGGCTACACCTTC	CASSPAGFYGYTF
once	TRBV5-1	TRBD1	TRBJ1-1	TGCGCCAGCAGCATAACAGGGGGGGCCATGAACACTGAAGCTTTCTTT	CASSITGGAMNTEAFF
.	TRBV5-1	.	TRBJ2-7	TGCGCCAGCAGCTTGGGCCCAGGGGAGACATCCTACGAGCAGTACTTC	CASSLGPGETSYEQYF
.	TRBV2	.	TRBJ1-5	TGTGCCAGCAGATTGACAGATAGGGGGCCCCAGCATTTT	CASRLTDRGPQHF
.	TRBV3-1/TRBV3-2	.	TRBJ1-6	TGTGCCAGCAGCCAAAGGGGGGGGTTGGATTCACCCCTCCACTTT	CASSQRGGLDSPLHF